This is a list of T cell receptor beta chains from one sample in a study of blood T cell repertoires in COVID-19. Sequencing used immunoSEQ multiplex PCR; TCRdb keeps in-frame clones, though not all of them. The data show some 110,000 clones, about nine tenths seen once. Sequenced material: peripheral blood. These receptors all stem from an older man who had recovered from COVID-19. Both conserved end residues are part of each CDR3. D genes are given only for firm matches. A row's size may be missing; if present it is once, few, many or a size class.

cdr3_nt	cdr3_aa	j_call	d_call	clone_size	v_call
TGTGCCAGCAGCAACAGGGAGAATCAGCCCCAGCATTTT	CASSNRENQPQHF	TRBJ1-5	-	-	TRBV6-2/TRBV6-3
TGTGCCAGCAGCTTATACAACACAGATACGCAGTATTTT	CASSLYNTDTQYF	TRBJ2-3	-	-	TRBV7-2
TGTGCCAGCAGACGGGGGAGGGGCAACGAGCAGTACTTC	CASRRGRGNEQYF	TRBJ2-7	TRBD2	once	TRBV7-9
TGCAGCGTCGCTCCCACTAGCGGACTAATCGGGGATACGCAGTATTTT	CSVAPTSGLIGDTQYF	TRBJ2-3	TRBD2	-	TRBV29-1
TGTGCCAGCAGCTTAAACCCGGGGGGGAGCTCCTACGAGCAGTACTTC	CASSLNPGGSSYEQYF	TRBJ2-7	TRBD2	few	TRBV11-2
TGTGCCAGTAAAGGGACAGCGGCTAATCAGCCCCAGCATTTT	CASKGTAANQPQHF	TRBJ1-5	TRBD1	-	TRBV19
TGTGCCAGCAGCTTGGGACAGGCCAACACTGAAGCTTTCTTT	CASSLGQANTEAFF	TRBJ1-1	-	once	TRBV5-5
TGTGCCAGCAGTTCGGGGGGACCCCTCGAGCAGTACTTC	CASSSGGPLEQYF	TRBJ2-7	TRBD2	-	TRBV7-9
TGTGCCAGTAGTAGACAGGGGACCTCCGAAGCTTTCTTT	CASSRQGTSEAFF	TRBJ1-1	TRBD1	few	TRBV19
TGTGCCAGCAGATCGGACAGGCTAGATCAGCCCCAGCATTTT	CASRSDRLDQPQHF	TRBJ1-5	TRBD1	-	TRBV28
TGCGCCAGCAGCCCTGGGAGTCGGGAGTCTGAGCAGTTCTTC	CASSPGSRESEQFF	TRBJ2-1	-	-	TRBV5-1
TGTGCCAGCAGCGTGGGACTAGCGGGAGGCAGCCACGAGCAGTACTTC	CASSVGLAGGSHEQYF	TRBJ2-7	TRBD2	once	TRBV9
TGTGCCAGCAGCGTGCGGCCGGGGTACGAGCAGTACTTC	CASSVRPGYEQYF	TRBJ2-7	-	-	TRBV9
TGTGCCAGCTCATCCCGGGGAGGTTCCTACAATGAGCAGTTCTTC	CASSSRGGSYNEQFF	TRBJ2-1	-	-	TRBV18
TGTGCCAGCAGCTTAAGGCGGGTTGTTCAGCCCCAGCATTTT	CASSLRRVVQPQHF	TRBJ1-5	-	once	TRBV11-2
TGTGCCAGCAGCTTACCCCGCAGGGCGGGGGGGAAGGCCTACAATGAGCAGTTCTTC	CASSLPRRAGGKAYNEQFF	TRBJ2-1	TRBD2	-	TRBV7-9
TGTGCCAGCAGCTTTGGAGGGACAGAGGGCTACACCTTC	CASSFGGTEGYTF	TRBJ1-2	TRBD1	-	TRBV5-4
TGTGCCAGCAGCCAGGCGGGAGGGGGCTATGGAGAGCAGTACTTC	CASSQAGGGYGEQYF	TRBJ2-7	TRBD2	-	TRBV3-1/TRBV3-2
TGTGCCAGCAGTGTAGAGGGCCTCGAATACGAGCAGTACTTC	CASSVEGLEYEQYF	TRBJ2-7	-	-	TRBV2
TGTGCCAGCAGCTTAGACTCGAACACTGAAGCTTTCTTT	CASSLDSNTEAFF	TRBJ1-1	-	-	TRBV7-6
TGCAGTGCTAGTAGGACAAATAAAGAGACCCAGTACTTC	CSASRTNKETQYF	TRBJ2-5	-	-	TRBV20-1
TGTGCCAGCAGCTTCGGGGTTAATGAAAAACTGTTTTTT	CASSFGVNEKLFF	TRBJ1-4	-	-	TRBV7-7
TGCGCCAGCAGCTTAGGGGCACTCCGAGCGCAAGAGACCCAGTACTTC	CASSLGALRAQETQYF	TRBJ2-5	-	-	TRBV5-1
TGTGCCAGCAGCTTGAAGGGACACAACACCGGGGAGCTGTTTTTT	CASSLKGHNTGELFF	TRBJ2-2	-	few	TRBV5-4
TGTGCCAGCAGGATGACAGGGGAAGCTTTCTTT	CASRMTGEAFF	TRBJ1-1	TRBD1	-	TRBV28
TGTGCCAGCAGTAGCGGGAGCGCAGATACGCAGTATTTT	CASSSGSADTQYF	TRBJ2-3	TRBD2	-	TRBV6-5
TGTGCCAGCAGCCCTTACGGGAGAACGGGATCAGATACGCAGTATTTT	CASSPYGRTGSDTQYF	TRBJ2-3	-	-	TRBV7-8
TGTGCCAGCAGTTACTCGGGTGGCAGGGGCGATCAGCCCCAGCATTTT	CASSYSGGRGDQPQHF	TRBJ1-5	-	-	TRBV6-6
TGTGCCAGCAGCTATTCTCAGGGGCGAGGGGAGACCCAGTACTTC	CASSYSQGRGETQYF	TRBJ2-5	-	-	TRBV5-4
TGTGCCAGCAGCCCGGGGACAGGGGAGACCCAGTACTTC	CASSPGTGETQYF	TRBJ2-5	TRBD1	-	TRBV14
TGTGCCAGCAGTCCCCTAGGACTGCCTCCCCCTTATGGCTACACCTTC	CASSPLGLPPPYGYTF	TRBJ1-2	-	-	TRBV27
TGTGCCAGCTCAGCGACTGATGATCAGCCCCAGCATTTT	CASSATDDQPQHF	TRBJ1-5	-	-	TRBV18
TGTGCCTGGGCTACAGGGGGCGGCGAAAAACTGTTTTTT	CAWATGGGEKLFF	TRBJ1-4	TRBD1	-	TRBV30
TGTGCCAGCGATAACAGCGGAAACATTCAGTACTTC	CASDNSGNIQYF	TRBJ2-4	-	-	TRBV28
TGTGCCAGGTTAGTCGAGCAGTACTTC	CARLVEQYF	TRBJ2-7	-	-	TRBV21-1
TGTGCCAGCAGCTTGTCTGGGCGCCAAGAGACCCAGTACTTC	CASSLSGRQETQYF	TRBJ2-5	-	-	TRBV5-6
TGTGCCAGCAGCTTCGACACTTACAATGAGCAGTTCTTC	CASSFDTYNEQFF	TRBJ2-1	-	-	TRBV7-2
TGTGCCAGTAGTCGGGGTTCGACCTACGAGCAGTACTTC	CASSRGSTYEQYF	TRBJ2-7	-	-	TRBV19
TGCGCCAGCAGCACGGACAGGGGCTGGGAGCAGTACTTC	CASSTDRGWEQYF	TRBJ2-7	TRBD1	-	TRBV5-1
TGTGCCAGTAGTCCTCTGAGGGAGACCCAGTACTTC	CASSPLRETQYF	TRBJ2-5	-	-	TRBV19
TGCGCCAGCAGCCAGGACCGGACTAGTTCTGAGACCCAGTACTTC	CASSQDRTSSETQYF	TRBJ2-5	TRBD2	-	TRBV4-1
TGTGCCAGCAGCTTCCAAGGGACACCGGATCAGGACACCATATATTTT	CASSFQGTPDQDTIYF	TRBJ1-3	-	-	TRBV7-9
TGCAGCGTTGAGGAGGGGCGGGGTACGCAGTATTTT	CSVEEGRGTQYF	TRBJ2-3	-	-	TRBV29-1
TGCGCCAGCAGCCCGTCCGGGACAGGCTACAATGAGCAGTTCTTC	CASSPSGTGYNEQFF	TRBJ2-1	TRBD1	-	TRBV5-1
TGTGCCATCAGTGTTAAACGGGGGGGCACGGATGAGCAGTTCTTC	CAISVKRGGTDEQFF	TRBJ2-1	TRBD2	-	TRBV10-3
TGTGCCATCAGTGAGTCGTTCCGACCGGGAGATCAGCCCCAGCATTTT	CAISESFRPGDQPQHF	TRBJ1-5	-	-	TRBV10-3
TGTGCCACCAGTGATTTGGGCAGACAAGAGACCCAGTACTTC	CATSDLGRQETQYF	TRBJ2-5	-	-	TRBV24-1
TGTGCCACCAGATCGTCGGGAGGGGGCGCCTATGGCTACACCTTC	CATRSSGGGAYGYTF	TRBJ1-2	TRBD1	-	TRBV24-1
TGCGCCAGCAGCTTGCTAGCGGGGAACACCGGGGAGCTGTTTTTT	CASSLLAGNTGELFF	TRBJ2-2	TRBD2	-	TRBV5-1
TGTGCCAGCAGCCGGGACTATATCACAGATACGCAGTATTTT	CASSRDYITDTQYF	TRBJ2-3	TRBD2	-	TRBV11-2
TGTGCCAGCAGTTGGGGGCACCAAGAGACCCAGTACTTC	CASSWGHQETQYF	TRBJ2-5	-	-	TRBV28
TGTGCCAGCAGATCGCAGGGTTTTGATAACTATGGCTACACCTTC	CASRSQGFDNYGYTF	TRBJ1-2	-	-	TRBV27
TGTGCCATCAGGGGCTTAAGAAGGGGCGGTAAAGACACTGAAGCTTTCTTT	CAIRGLRRGGKDTEAFF	TRBJ1-1	-	-	TRBV10-3
TGTGCCAGCAGCCAAGAAGAGGACAGGGGGCCGGCGGCTTTCTTT	CASSQEEDRGPAAFF	TRBJ1-1	TRBD1	-	TRBV3-1/TRBV3-2
TGTGCCAGCAGCTTAAGACAGGGGAACACCGGGGAGCTGTTTTTT	CASSLRQGNTGELFF	TRBJ2-2	TRBD1	-	TRBV7-2
TGTGCCAGTAGTGCCTGGACTAGTCAAGAGACCCAGTACTTC	CASSAWTSQETQYF	TRBJ2-5	TRBD2	-	TRBV19
TGCGCCAGCAGCCAGGACAGGGCCAATGAGCAGTTCTTC	CASSQDRANEQFF	TRBJ2-1	TRBD1	-	TRBV5-1
TGTGCCAGCAGTTTATGGGGGCGTGAGCAGTTCTTC	CASSLWGREQFF	TRBJ2-1	-	-	TRBV28